This TCR beta chain was identified in a study of tumor-infiltrating lymphocytes in primary liver carcinoma. Researchers generated TCR beta cDNA from approximately 450 ng of total RNA, relying on a constant-region primer. Slightly modified ARM-PCR, run as three nested multiplex PCR rounds, produced the TCR beta libraries. Rounds one and two of PCR, each of roughly 10 cycles, were primed with TRBV1-TRBV30 forward primers and a C-beta reverse primer. Via MiXCR, TCRdb re-called the multiplex PCR reads, giving one row per CDR3 protein. The top ten clones hold approximately 19% of a sample with about 84,000 distinct CDR3 sequences, 60% to 75% of them seen once. The ends were cut back, 7 bases at V and 9 bases at J, with 22 bases in the middle. The germline V gene has CDR1 LGHNT and CDR2 FRNRAP. This CDR3 has 15 residues. In regard to this clonotype: Its antigen is not known. Just one base apart from a much larger clone, this may be a read error.

Whole-study findings and limits: A small share of top clones, only about 7.5-24%, was found in all five tumor regions.

Total RNA and DNA came together from approximately 22-30 mg of bulk tissue without cell sorting. Five discrete regions of every tumor underwent sampling. Every single tumor sample held over 75% viable tumor cells. Sequencing used liver tumor tissue from sampling region 1. Specified subset: tumor region T1, superior pole. The receptor was derived from a middle-aged man with primary liver carcinoma and hepatitis B virus infection. The chain employs TRBV12-5 and TRBJ2-1; perhaps TRBD1 as D (6 bases). CDR3 DNA sequence: TGTGCTAGTGCCGTTGAAATTACAGGGCATGGTGAGCAGTTCTTC. This encodes CASAVEITGHGEQFF. Full variable domain (missing parts from reference TRBV12-5 and TRBJ2-1): DARVTQTPRHKVTEMGQEVTMRCQPILGHNTVFWYRQTMMQGLELLAYFRNRAPLDDSGMPKDRFSAEMPDATLATLKIQPSEPRDSAVYFCASAVEITGHGEQFFGPGTRLTVL.